This T cell receptor beta chain was sequenced during a study of CD8 T cells in ankylosing spondylitis. A quantitative 5'-RACE method, one with molecular barcodes, was used to make TCR beta libraries. A single record per CDR3 protein comes from TCRdb applying MiXCR to the 5' RACE reads. This sample has a few hundred thousand distinct CDR3 sequences, with around 24% found just once. Study conclusions and caveats: What appeared characteristic of ankylosing spondylitis blood was a TCR beta motif of eight or nine highly homologous variants. Matched synovial fluid from ankylosing spondylitis patients was reported to be enriched for disease-linked clones. Previously reported in reactive arthritis synovial fluid and blood were some of the motif variants.

This CDR3 contains 12 residues. V was cut by 5 bases and J by 3 bases, with 8 bases left in between. Germline CDR1 SGHAT, CDR2 FQNNGV. A single count supports this clonotype. No antigen is known for it. The sequenced material came from blood, either unsorted or a sorted T cell fraction (not recorded which). The chain links TRBV11-2 to TRBJ2-7; D uncertain. This TCR was sampled from a male donor with ankylosing spondylitis. CDR3 amino acids: CASSPRVYEQYF. The CDR3 DNA reads TGTGCCAGCAGCCCCCGAGTCTACGAGCAGTACTTC.